The entry below describes one T cell receptor beta chain. The data were produced by immunoSEQ multiplex PCR, yet TCRdb's version contains in-frame clones alone and is incomplete. Seen here are about 490,000 clones, roughly 80% observed once, and the top ten hold about 12%. This specimen belongs to a study of shared clonotypes between healthy human individuals. CDR1 and CDR2 (germline): KGHSH, LQKENI. CDR3 length equals 14 residues. Losses at the gene ends were 6 bases for V and 3 bases for J; bases not matched to a gene: 8. The sample was PBMCs. The chain couples TRBV18 to TRBJ2-7; 7 nucleotides align to TRBD2. This receptor was obtained from a woman aged 40-49 years in good health. Some clones in this sample may be carry-over from other donors' samples. The DNA of the CDR3 is TGTGCCAGCTCTTCTTGGGGAGGGGACTACGAGCAGTACTTC. Translation: CASSSWGGDYEQYF.